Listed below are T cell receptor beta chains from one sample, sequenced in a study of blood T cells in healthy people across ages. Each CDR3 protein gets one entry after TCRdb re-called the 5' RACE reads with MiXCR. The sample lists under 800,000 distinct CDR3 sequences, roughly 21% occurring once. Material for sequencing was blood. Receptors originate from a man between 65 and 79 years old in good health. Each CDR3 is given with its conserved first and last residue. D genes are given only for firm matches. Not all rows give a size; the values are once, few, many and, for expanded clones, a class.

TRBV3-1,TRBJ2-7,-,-,TGTGCCAGCAGCCAAGAAGGTACACGGTACGGGGAGCAGTACTTC,CASSQEGTRYGEQYF
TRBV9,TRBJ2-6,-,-,TGTGCCAGCAGCGTTTCCGGGCGTGGGGCCAACGTCCTGACTTTC,CASSVSGRGANVLTF
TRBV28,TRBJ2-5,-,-,TGTGCCAGCAGTCCCCGGGAGAGCTACCAAGAGACCCAGTACTTC,CASSPRESYQETQYF
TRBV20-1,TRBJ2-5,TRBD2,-,TGCAGTGCTAGGGCTTCTAGCGGGAGGGCCGGTGAGACCCAGTACTTC,CSARASSGRAGETQYF
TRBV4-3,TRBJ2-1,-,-,TGCGCCAGCAGCCAAGAAGTATCACGGCGAGTTAGTGAGCAGTTCTTC,CASSQEVSRRVSEQFF
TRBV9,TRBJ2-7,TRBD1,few,TGTGCCAGCAGCGTACAGGGGGTGGGCGAGCAGTACTTC,CASSVQGVGEQYF
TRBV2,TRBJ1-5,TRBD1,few,TGTGCCAGCAGTCGACAGGGGTCTGATCAGCCCCAGCATTTT,CASSRQGSDQPQHF
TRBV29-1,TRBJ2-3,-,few,TGCAGCGTTGAAGATCGGTTTCAGGGAGGTCCAGATACGCAGTATTTT,CSVEDRFQGGPDTQYF
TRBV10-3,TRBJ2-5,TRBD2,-,TGTGCCATCAGTGGTCCGGGAGGGCCCTCTGAGACCCAGTACTTC,CAISGPGGPSETQYF
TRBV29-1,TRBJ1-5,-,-,TGCAGCGTTGAAGGTCCTCCGGGGGTATGGAATCAGCCCCAGCATTTT,CSVEGPPGVWNQPQHF
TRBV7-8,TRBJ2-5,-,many,TGTGCCAGCGGTCAAGAGACCCAGTACTTC,CASGQETQYF
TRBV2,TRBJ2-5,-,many,TGTGCCAGCAGTGGGTTCCCGATTACGGGAGAGACCCAGTACTTC,CASSGFPITGETQYF
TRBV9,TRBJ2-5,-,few,TGTGCCAGCAGCGTAGAATGGGAGTGGGGAGAGACCCAGTACTTC,CASSVEWEWGETQYF
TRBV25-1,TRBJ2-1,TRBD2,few,TGTGCCAGCAGTGGCAGGAGCGGGAGAACTGAGCAGTTCTTC,CASSGRSGRTEQFF
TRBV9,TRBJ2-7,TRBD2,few,TGTGCCAGCAGCGTAGGGCCTGCGGGAGCATACGAGCAGTACTTC,CASSVGPAGAYEQYF